The 4 T cell receptor beta chains below were found in one sample sequenced in a study of blood T cell repertoires in COVID-19. Method: immunoSEQ multiplex PCR; TCRdb's copy keeps in-frame clones and lacks some. The data contain fewer than 650,000 clones, roughly 91% of them singletons. Input material: peripheral blood. These TCRs come from a woman aged 50 to 65 with COVID-19, enrolled during active disease.

This clone was found once. The sample has other DNA sequences that encode this CDR3 too. The V and J genes are TRBV11-2 and TRBJ2-1, with TRBD2 as a possible D gene (6 bases). V shed 3 bases and J shed 3 bases, with 6 bases lying between them. The CDR3 runs 13 residues. In germline, CDR1 is SGHAT, CDR2 FQNNGV. The CDR3 coding sequence is TGTGCCAGCAGCTTGGGGGGCTACAATGAGCAGTTCTTC. Its protein is CASSLGGYNEQFF. Full variable domain (outside the CDR3, taken from reference TRBV11-2 and TRBJ2-1): EAGVAQSPRYKIIEKRQSVAFWCNPISGHATLYWYQQILGQGPKLLIQFQNNGVVDDSQLPKDRFSAERLKGVDSTLKIQPAKLEDSAVYLCASSLGGYNEQFFGPGTRLTVL.

The chain couples TRBV6-6 to TRBJ1-3, with 8 positions matching TRBD1. The CDR3 is 14 amino acids. The J segment lost 3 bases and the V segment lost 5 bases, leaving 3 bases of the junction unmatched. The germline CDR1 and CDR2 sequences are MNHNY and SVGAGI (reference sequence). As DNA, the CDR3 is TGTGCCAGCAGTGTGGACAGGGATGGAAACACCATATATTTT. It is translated as CASSVDRDGNTIYF.

The V gene is TRBV11-2, the J gene TRBJ2-1, with D hard to call. This CDR3 is built from 16 residues. Germline assignment: CDR1 SGHAT and CDR2 FQNNGV. The V end lost 6 bases, the J end lost 0 bases, and 15 bases lay between the germline ends. Here the CDR3 DNA reads TGTGCCAGCAGGACTTTCGGTCAAAGCTCCTACAATGAGCAGTTCTTC. Translation gives CASRTFGQSSYNEQFF.

V is TRBV7-3 and J is TRBJ2-3; D is unclear. Trimming removed 2 bases at V and 0 bases at J, with 6 bases between. Germline V gives CDR1 SGHTA, CDR2 FQGTGA. The CDR3 covers 14 residues. The CDR3 protein is CASSLFASTDTQYF. CDR3 in DNA: TGTGCCAGCAGCTTATTTGCGAGCACAGATACGCAGTATTTT.